One sample yielded the 6 T cell receptor beta chains listed below, sequenced in a study of blood T cell repertoires in COVID-19. This table comes from immunoSEQ multiplex PCR, and its TCRdb copy is limited to in-frame clones, with some not included. The repertoire includes over 60,000 clones, over 65% of them detected once, and 20% to 25% sits in the top ten. The specimen sequenced was peripheral blood. These receptors originate from an elderly man with active or convalescent COVID-19.

The chain links TRBV7-9 to TRBJ1-4; D is unclear. Trimming shortened V by 2 bases and J by 4 bases, and 8 bases separated the two germline ends. The CDR3 is 14 amino acids. Germline CDR1 and CDR2: SEHNR and FQNEAQ (reference sequence). In DNA form, the CDR3 reads TGTGCCAGCAGCTTAACCACTTTTAATGAAAAACTGTTTTTT. Its protein is CASSLTTFNEKLFF.

This chain uses TRBV28 with TRBJ2-1, with 8 bases identical to TRBD2. The CDR3 is 15 residues long. The V gene's germline CDR1 is MDHEN and CDR2 SYDVKM. V trimming: 6 bases; J trimming: 3 bases; junction bases outside the gene matches: 7. The CDR3 region is CASSQPGLGYNEQFF. The DNA for the CDR3 is TGTGCCAGCAGCCAACCGGGACTAGGCTACAATGAGCAGTTCTTC.

For this clone: One junction end disagrees with the germline gene, perhaps due to a read error. The chain employs TRBV27 and TRBJ2-1; 8 bases line up with TRBD2. The CDR3 length is 12 residues. Germline loops: CDR1 MNHEY, CDR2 SMNVEV (reference sequence). The CDR3 loop is CASSRTGGREVF. The CDR3 nucleotides are TGTGCCAGCAGCCGTACGGGGGGGCGTGAGGTCTTC.

DNA of the CDR3: TGTGCCAGCAGCGCCCATGGGACTAGCGGCTACGAGCAGTACTTC. Its translation: CASSAHGTSGYEQYF. The rearrangement uses TRBV9 and TRBJ2-7, with 11 bases matching TRBD2. Trimming removed 3 bases from V and 3 bases from J; junction bases left unmatched: 5. This CDR3 is built from 15 residues. Germline CDR1 and CDR2: SGDLS and YYNGEE.

The CDR3 loop reads CATSETDRETGYTF. CDR3 nucleotide sequence: TGTGCCACCAGTGAAACTGACAGGGAGACTGGCTACACCTTC. V gene TRBV24-1 combines with J gene TRBJ1-2, with TRBD1 matching 7 bases. V dropped 4 bases and J dropped 7; count of bases not matched to a gene: 8. The CDR3 loop spans 14 amino acids. The germline CDR1 and CDR2 sequences are KGHDR and SFDVKD.

The V gene is TRBV6-6, the J gene TRBJ2-3; D might be TRBD1 (6 bases). Trimming removed 7 bases from V and 0 bases from J, with 11 bases in between. Germline CDR1 MNHNY, CDR2 SVGAGI (reference sequence). The length of the CDR3 is 14 residues. The CDR3 sequence is CASNTGPSTDTQYF. The CDR3 DNA reads TGTGCCAGCAATACAGGGCCTAGCACAGATACGCAGTATTTT.